The next 31 T cell receptor beta chains were all read from a single sample in a study of molecular identifiers for immune sequencing clone quantification. From the PCR reads, TCRdb called clonotypes with MiXCR, one entry per CDR3 protein. The data show 80,000 to 130,000 distinct CDR3 sequences, about 35% seen once. Sequenced input: naive CD8+ T cells from blood, with Jurkat cell RNA spiked in. Subset specified: FACS-sorted CD8+CD4-CCR7+CD45RA+ naive T cells. These receptors came from a human donor in good health. Some libraries in this study had Jurkat cell RNA spiked in.

The rearrangement joins TRBV29-1 to TRBJ2-3; D tentatively reads TRBD1 or TRBD2 (6 bases each). This CDR3 is built from 14 residues. The V gene's germline CDR1 is SQVTM and CDR2 ANQGSEA. V was clipped by 6 bases and J by 1 base, with 14 bases between them. CDR3: CSVGGFSRTDTQYF. The CDR3, as DNA: TGCAGCGTCGGGGGCTTTTCACGCACAGATACGCAGTATTTT.

This clonotype appeared a few times. The CDR3 region has the DNA TGTGCCAGTAGTATGTCAGGACAGGGGACAAATCAGCCCCAGCATTTT. Translation gives CASSMSGQGTNQPQHF. This chain connects TRBV19 to TRBJ1-5; 9 nucleotides align to TRBD1. This CDR3 comprises 16 residues. Unmatched junction bases numbered 7, after V lost 3 bases and J lost 4 bases. CDR1 is LNHDA and CDR2 is SQIVND in the germline V gene (reference sequence).

The rearrangement links TRBV6-2 or TRBV6-3 to TRBJ2-3; 7 positions match TRBD1. This CDR3 is built from 14 residues. Germline assignment: CDR1 MNHEY and CDR2 SVGEGT. Unmatched junction bases numbered 2, after V lost 5 bases and J lost 0 bases. The CDR3 loop reads CASSRGQSTDTQYF. The DNA of the CDR3 is TGTGCCAGCAGTAGGGGACAGAGCACAGATACGCAGTATTTT.

V and J are TRBV29-1 and TRBJ2-7; D is possibly TRBD2 (6 bases). The V gene lost 6 bases and the J gene lost 6 bases, with 15 bases spanning the gap. CDR1 SQVTM and CDR2 ANQGSEA come from the germline V gene. The CDR3 covers 12 residues. CDR3 residues: CSVKAGPGEQYF. CDR3 DNA sequence: TGCAGCGTAAAGGCGGGACCGGGCGAGCAGTACTTC.

This chain joins TRBV11-2 and TRBJ2-7; D perhaps matches TRBD1 (6 bases). Germline V lookup: CDR1 SGHAT, CDR2 FQNNGV. The CDR3 has 14 residues. V lost 3 bases and J lost 2, with 11 bases in between. CDR3 coding DNA: TGTGCCAGCAGCTTTAGCGAGGGGGCCTACGAGCAGTACTTC. It codes for CASSFSEGAYEQYF.

This clonotype was found many times. The J gene is TRBJ2-5, the V gene TRBV5-6, with 10 bases fitting TRBD2. CDR3 length equals 17 residues. V gave up 0 bases and J gave up 0 bases; unmatched junction bases: 5. Germline loops: CDR1 SGHDT, CDR2 YYEEEE. For the CDR3, the DNA is TGTGCCAGCAGCTTGGGGCTAGCGGGAGAGTACCAAGAGACCCAGTACTTC. The encoded protein is CASSLGLAGEYQETQYF.

In the case of this clonotype: In this CDR3 the conserved last residue, phenylalanine or tryptophan, is missing, so a read error is likely. V and J are TRBV7-9 and TRBJ2-7; D perhaps matches TRBD2 (6 bases). V was clipped by 5 bases and J by 3 bases, with 11 bases between them. The CDR3 length is 13 residues. The germline V gene has CDR1 SEHNR and CDR2 FQNEAQ (reference sequence). The CDR3 nucleotides are TGTGCCAGCAGCCCGAGGGACTTCTACGAGCAGTACCTC. This translates into CASSPRDFYEQYL.

Remarks on this clonotype: A much larger clone differs from this one at a single base, so this may be a read error. The gene calls are TRBV15 and TRBJ2-3; 14 bases map to TRBD2. Germline V gives CDR1 LNHNV, CDR2 YYDKDF (reference sequence). The CDR3 has 17 amino acids. CDR3 loop: CATSRVGLAGDLDTLYF. The DNA of the CDR3 is TGTGCCACCAGCAGAGTGGGACTAGCGGGAGACTTAGATACGCTGTATTTT.

A few counts support this clonotype. The rearrangement joins TRBV11-2 to TRBJ2-3; D is undetermined. This CDR3 comprises 17 residues. Germline V gene lookup returns CDR1 SGHAT and CDR2 FQNNGV. V dropped 5 bases and J dropped 0 bases, with 18 bases sitting between them. As DNA, the CDR3 is TGTGCCAGCAGCCCCTTGAACCTTTCATCTAGCACAGATACGCAGTATTTT. Translation: CASSPLNLSSSTDTQYF.

The sample holds many counts of this clonotype. The chain is built from TRBV11-2 and TRBJ2-4, with D possibly being TRBD1 (6 bases). CDR1 SGHAT and CDR2 FQNNGV come from the germline V gene. The CDR3 is made up of 12 amino acids. V lost 4 bases, J lost 7 bases, and 8 bases lay in between. CDR3 region: CASSSGQNIQYF. CDR3 DNA sequence: TGTGCCAGCAGCTCCGGACAGAACATTCAGTACTTC.

This clonotype was detected only a few times. The J gene is TRBJ2-2, the V gene TRBV14; 12 bases match TRBD2. The germline gives CDR1 SGHDN, CDR2 FVKESK. This CDR3 spans 17 amino acids. Unmatched junction bases numbered 6, after V lost 0 bases and J lost 7 bases. CDR3 protein: CASSQDTTSGSHGELFF. As DNA, the CDR3 is TGTGCCAGCAGCCAAGATACGACTAGCGGGAGTCACGGGGAGCTGTTTTTT.

Comments on this clonotype: The conserved phenylalanine or tryptophan normally closing the CDR3 is absent here, so this likely arose from a read error. The limits of the CDR3 on the DNA are not certain, so only TCRdb's listed CDR3 is given. This chain joins TRBV27 and TRBJ1-5; the table names TRBD1, a call not compared with the DNA. The germline CDR1 and CDR2 sequences are MNHEY and SMNVEV (reference sequence). A total of 14 residues make up the CDR3, ends included. The CDR3 reads CASSHRGSNQPLHI.

This clonotype was found a few times. The rearrangement joins TRBV27 to TRBJ2-3; no clear D gene. Germline V gives CDR1 MNHEY, CDR2 SMNVEV (reference sequence). The CDR3 is made up of 13 amino acids. Trimming removed 3 bases from V and 3 bases from J, with 7 bases in between. CDR3 bases: TGTGCCAGCAGTTTGCTCGAGACAGATACGCAGTATTTT. It codes for CASSLLETDTQYF.

V and J are TRBV7-8 and TRBJ2-7; 9 bases match TRBD1. V lost 5 bases, J lost 5 bases, and 7 bases stayed unmatched. The CDR3 is made up of 14 amino acids. Per the germline V gene, CDR1 is SGHVS and CDR2 is FQNEAQ. CDR3 region: CASSTRGQGNEQYF. The DNA for the CDR3 is TGTGCCAGCAGCACCCGTGGACAGGGGAACGAGCAGTACTTC. The entire variable domain, with the rest obtained from reference TRBV7-8 and TRBJ2-7, is as follows: GAGVSQSPRYKVAKRGQDVALRCDPISGHVSLFWYQQALGQGPEFLTYFQNEAQLDKSGLPSDRFFAERPEGSVSTLKIQRTQQEDSAVYLCASSTRGQGNEQYFGPGTRLTVT.

The rearrangement links TRBV28 to TRBJ1-6, with D unclear. V lost 6 bases, J lost 5 bases, and 11 bases lay in between. This CDR3 is built from 14 residues. Germline V CDR1 and CDR2: MDHEN, SYDVKM. CDR3 sequence (DNA): TGTGCCAGCAGCTTAGGACCAAATAATTCACCCCTCCACTTT. Protein: CASSLGPNNSPLHF.

V and J are TRBV7-2 and TRBJ2-5; 12 bases are a match to TRBD2. Germline CDR1 is SGHTA and CDR2 is FQGNSA. The CDR3 contains 19 residues. Trimming took 5 bases from V and 1 from J; bases not matched to a gene: 14. The CDR3 DNA is TGTGCCAGCAGCCTTCGACTAGCGGGAGTGGGGTGGGTCCAAGAGACCCAGTACTTC. Translation gives CASSLRLAGVGWVQETQYF.

CDR3 DNA: TGCAGCGTTGAAAAGCCAGGGGCGACCTACGAGCAGTACTTC. It specifies CSVEKPGATYEQYF. The chain carries TRBV29-1 and TRBJ2-7; D is possibly TRBD1 (6 bases). V was pared by 2 bases and J by 2 bases, with 13 bases between. The CDR3 sequence is 14 residues long. Germline-derived CDR1 and CDR2 are SQVTM and ANQGSEA.

This clonotype has at least ten counts. The rearrangement links TRBV19 to TRBJ2-4; no reliable D call. V dropped 1 base and J dropped 1 base, with 8 bases sitting between them. The CDR3 sequence is 15 residues long. Germline V CDR1 and CDR2: LNHDA, SQIVND (reference sequence). The CDR3 sequence is CASSIASPAKNIQYF. In nucleotides, the CDR3 is TGTGCCAGTAGTATAGCATCTCCTGCCAAAAACATTCAGTACTTC.

This clonotype was seen a handful of times. This chain joins TRBV6-6 and TRBJ1-5, with D perhaps TRBD1 (5 bases). In germline, CDR1 is MNHNY, CDR2 SVGAGI (reference sequence). V shed 7 bases and J shed 0 bases, with 13 bases lying between them. The CDR3 sequence is 15 residues long. CDR3 residues: CASNVPGASNQPQHF. The CDR3 nucleotides are TGTGCCAGCAATGTCCCCGGGGCTAGCAATCAGCCCCAGCATTTT.

This chain links TRBV20-1 with TRBJ1-1; unclear D gene. Germline V lookup: CDR1 DFQATT, CDR2 SNEGSKA (reference sequence). The CDR3 consists of 11 residues. Trimming shortened V by 0 bases and J by 5 bases, and 4 bases separated the two germline ends. DNA for the CDR3: TGCAGTGCTAGAGACGGGACTGAAGCTTTCTTT. Protein sequence: CSARDGTEAFF.

This rearrangement joins TRBV15 to TRBJ2-4; D not certain. This CDR3 contains 19 residues. Germline V gene data show CDR1 as LNHNV and CDR2 as YYDKDF (reference sequence). Trimming took off 4 bases at V and 0 bases at J, with 22 bases between the two ends. For the CDR3, the DNA is TGTGCCACCAGCAATTTCCCCAGGTCGAACAGATTAGCCAAAAACATTCAGTACTTC. Translated, it gives CATSNFPRSNRLAKNIQYF.

The table lists this clonotype with many counts. The chain links TRBV6-6 to TRBJ2-7; D not certain. Trimming took 7 bases from V and 3 from J, leaving 7 bases between them. This CDR3 comprises 11 residues. The germline gives CDR1 MNHNY, CDR2 SVGAGI (reference sequence). CDR3: CASKAIYEQYF. In nucleotides, the CDR3 is TGTGCCAGCAAAGCGATCTACGAGCAGTACTTC.

The chain combines TRBV6-7 with TRBJ1-6, with D unresolved. TRBV6-7 is given ORF status, its function remaining uncertain. The CDR3 has 15 amino acids. Trimming left V 2 bases short and J 4 bases short, with 9 bases between. CDR3 coding DNA: TGTGCCAGCAGTTACCCTGGATTTTATAATTCACCCCTCCACTTT. Its protein product is CASSYPGFYNSPLHF.

There are many counts of this clonotype. The chain uses TRBV23-1 and TRBJ2-3; a weak D match, TRBD1 (5 bases). TRBV23-1 is sorted into the ORF group, with uncertain function. V lost 0 bases to trimming and J lost 1 base, with 11 bases between them. CDR3 length: 16 residues. CDR3 nucleotides: TGCGCCAGCAGTCAATCCGGCAGGGATCGCACAGATACGCAGTATTTT. This gives the protein CASSQSGRDRTDTQYF.

This clonotype has only one observation. The chain uses TRBV28 and TRBJ2-1; the D is unclear. V lost 6 bases, J lost 2 bases, and 8 bases lay in between. The CDR3 has 13 amino acids. CDR1 MDHEN and CDR2 SYDVKM come from the germline V gene. The CDR3 sequence: CASSSIAYNEQFF. The CDR3 region has the DNA TGTGCCAGCAGCTCCATCGCCTACAATGAGCAGTTCTTC.

This rearrangement joins TRBV6-2 or TRBV6-3 to TRBJ2-2, with D possibly being TRBD1 (6 bases). The CDR3 sequence is 16 residues long. CDR1 is MNHEY, CDR2 SVGEGT, per germline. Trimming stripped 6 bases from V and 6 bases from J, with 20 bases between. CDR3 sequence reads: CASSSNEQGAPGELFF. CDR3 in DNA: TGTGCCAGCAGCTCCAATGAACAGGGAGCTCCCGGGGAGCTGTTTTTT.

To note about this clonotype: Since a much larger clone is just one base distant, this may be a read error. The chain joins TRBV12-3 or TRBV12-4 to TRBJ2-3; the D gene is possibly TRBD2 (5 bases). This CDR3 is built from 11 residues. Trimming left V 7 bases short and J 8 bases short, with 10 bases between. The CDR3 loop is CASTFRGTQYF. The CDR3 DNA sequence: TGTGCCAGCACCTTTCGGGGTACGCAGTATTTT.

On this clonotype: The germline gene is not matched at one end of the junction; a read error may be the cause. The chain combines TRBV6-2 or TRBV6-3 with TRBJ2-1; D remains ambiguous. This CDR3 has 18 amino acids. The germline V gene encodes CDR1 MNHEY and CDR2 SVGEGT. CDR3 loop: CASSYPTLYKSSYNEQFF. In nucleotides, the CDR3 is TGTGCCAGCAGTTACCCCACCCTCTACAAGTCCTCCTACAATGAACAGTTCTTC.

In its sample, this clonotype was seen a few times. This chain joins TRBV7-8 and TRBJ2-2; 10 positions agree with TRBD1. The length of the CDR3 is 17 residues. J was trimmed by 3 bases and V by 1 base; bases with no gene match: 5. Germline-derived CDR1 and CDR2 are SGHVS and FQNEAQ. The CDR3 region has the DNA TGTGCCAGCAGCTTAGGCAGACAGGGGGCATACACCGGGGAGCTGTTTTTT. This translates into CASSLGRQGAYTGELFF. Filled out from reference TRBV7-8 and TRBJ2-2, the complete variable domain reads GAGVSQSPRYKVAKRGQDVALRCDPISGHVSLFWYQQALGQGPEFLTYFQNEAQLDKSGLPSDRFFAERPEGSVSTLKIQRTQQEDSAVYLCASSLGRQGAYTGELFFGEGSRLTVL.

This clonotype has just a few counts. This chain joins TRBV27 and TRBJ2-3; 7 nucleotides match TRBD2. The CDR3 totals 14 residues. Germline CDR1 reads MNHEY; CDR2 reads SMNVEV (reference sequence). J lost 6 bases, V lost 5 bases, and 8 bases had no gene match. The CDR3, as DNA: TGTGCCAGCAGTGCCTGGACTAGTGGGGATACGCAGTATTTT. This encodes CASSAWTSGDTQYF.

This clonotype appeared a single time. No DNA is shown, since the ends of the CDR3 on it are uncertain; the CDR3 is the one TCRdb lists. The V and J genes are TRBV9 and TRBJ2-1; the DNA was not compared with TRBD2, the D call given in the table. A total of 15 residues make up the CDR3, ends included. The germline V gene encodes CDR1 SGDLS and CDR2 YYNGEE. The CDR3 loop reads CASSVGSGAYNEQIF.